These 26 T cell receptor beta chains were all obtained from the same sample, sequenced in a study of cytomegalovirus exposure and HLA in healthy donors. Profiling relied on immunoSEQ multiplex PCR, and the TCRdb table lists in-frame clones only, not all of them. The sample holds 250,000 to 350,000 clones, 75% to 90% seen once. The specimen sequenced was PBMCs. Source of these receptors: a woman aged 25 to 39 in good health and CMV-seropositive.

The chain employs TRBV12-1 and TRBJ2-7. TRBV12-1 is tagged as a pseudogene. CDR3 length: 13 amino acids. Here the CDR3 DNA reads TGTGCCAGCAGCTTTTGGGACTCCTACGAGCAGTACTTC. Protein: CASSFWDSYEQYF.

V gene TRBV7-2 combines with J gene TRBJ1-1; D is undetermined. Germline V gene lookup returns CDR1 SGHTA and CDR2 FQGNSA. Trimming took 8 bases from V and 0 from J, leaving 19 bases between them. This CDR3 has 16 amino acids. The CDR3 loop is CASLSRRSFMNTEAFF. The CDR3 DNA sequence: TGTGCCAGCTTATCGCGACGGTCCTTTATGAACACTGAAGCTTTCTTT. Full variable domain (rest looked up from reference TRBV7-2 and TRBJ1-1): GAGVSQSPSNKVTEKGKDVELRCDPISGHTALYWYRQSLGQGLEFLIYFQGNSAPDKSGLPSDRFSAERTGGSVSTLTIQRTQQEDSAVYLCASLSRRSFMNTEAFFGQGTRLTVV.

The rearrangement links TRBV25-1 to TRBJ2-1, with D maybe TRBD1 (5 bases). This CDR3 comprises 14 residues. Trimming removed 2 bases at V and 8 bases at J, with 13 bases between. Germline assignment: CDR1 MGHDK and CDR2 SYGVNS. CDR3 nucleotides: TGTGCCAGCAGTGAAGCAGTTCTCAGGGATGAGCAGTTCTTC. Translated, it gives CASSEAVLRDEQFF.

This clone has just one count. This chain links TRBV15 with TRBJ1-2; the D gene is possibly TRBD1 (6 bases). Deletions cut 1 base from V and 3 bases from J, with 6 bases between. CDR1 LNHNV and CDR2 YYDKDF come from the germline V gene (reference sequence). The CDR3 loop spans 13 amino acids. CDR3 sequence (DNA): TGTGCCACCAGCAGAGGGACAGACTATGGCTACACCTTC. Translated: CATSRGTDYGYTF. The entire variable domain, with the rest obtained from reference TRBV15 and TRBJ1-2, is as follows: DAMVIQNPRYQVTQFGKPVTLSCSQTLNHNVMYWYQQKSSQAPKLLFHYYDKDFNNEADTPDNFQSRRPNTSFCFLDIRSPGLGDTAMYLCATSRGTDYGYTFGSGTRLTVV.

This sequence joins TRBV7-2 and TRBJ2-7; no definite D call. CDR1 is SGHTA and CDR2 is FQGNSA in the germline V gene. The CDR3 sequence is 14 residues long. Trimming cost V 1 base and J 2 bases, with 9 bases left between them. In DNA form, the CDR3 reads TGTGCCAGCAGCTTAGGGGTAGGGCCCTACGAGCAGTACTTC. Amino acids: CASSLGVGPYEQYF.

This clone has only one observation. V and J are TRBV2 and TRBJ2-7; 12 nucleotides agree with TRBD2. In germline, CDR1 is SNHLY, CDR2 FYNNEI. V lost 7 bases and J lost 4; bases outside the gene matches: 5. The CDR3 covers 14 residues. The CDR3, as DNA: TGTGCCAGCACTAGCGGGAGGGCCAGATACGAGCAGTACTTC. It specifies CASTSGRARYEQYF.

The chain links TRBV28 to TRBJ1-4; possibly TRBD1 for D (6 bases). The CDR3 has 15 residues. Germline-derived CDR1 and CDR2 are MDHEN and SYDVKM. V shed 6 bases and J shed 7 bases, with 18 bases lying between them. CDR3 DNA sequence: TGTGCCAGCAGAAACTCCAGGGGTTTATTTGAAAAACTGTTTTTT. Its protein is CASRNSRGLFEKLFF.

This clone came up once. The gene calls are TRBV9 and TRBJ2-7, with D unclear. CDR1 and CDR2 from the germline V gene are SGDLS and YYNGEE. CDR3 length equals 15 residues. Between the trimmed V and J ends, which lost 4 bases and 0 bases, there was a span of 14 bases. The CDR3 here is CASSSSEWGSYEQYF. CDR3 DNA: TGTGCCAGCAGCTCCTCGGAGTGGGGCTCCTACGAGCAGTACTTC.

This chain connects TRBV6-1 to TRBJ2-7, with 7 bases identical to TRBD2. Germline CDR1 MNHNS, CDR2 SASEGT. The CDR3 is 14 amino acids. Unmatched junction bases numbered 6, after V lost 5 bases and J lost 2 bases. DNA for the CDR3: TGTGCCAGCAGTAGCGGGGTCTTCCCCTACGAGCAGTACTTC. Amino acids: CASSSGVFPYEQYF.

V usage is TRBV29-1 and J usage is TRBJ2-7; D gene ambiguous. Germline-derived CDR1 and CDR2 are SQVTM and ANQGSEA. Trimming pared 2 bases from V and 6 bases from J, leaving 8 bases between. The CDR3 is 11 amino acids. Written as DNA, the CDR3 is TGCAGCGTTGAAAAGGGTCGCGAGCAGTACTTC. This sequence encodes CSVEKGREQYF.

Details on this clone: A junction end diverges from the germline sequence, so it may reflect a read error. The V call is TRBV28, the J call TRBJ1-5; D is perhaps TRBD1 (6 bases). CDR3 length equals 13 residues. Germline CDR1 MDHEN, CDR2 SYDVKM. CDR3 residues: CASSPTPWTPGDF. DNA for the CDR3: TGTGCCAGCAGTCCCACCCCGTGGACCCCAGGGGATTTT.

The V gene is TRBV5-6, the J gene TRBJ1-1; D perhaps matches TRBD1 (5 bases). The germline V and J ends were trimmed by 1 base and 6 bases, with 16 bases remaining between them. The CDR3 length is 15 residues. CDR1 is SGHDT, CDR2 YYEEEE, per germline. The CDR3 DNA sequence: TGTGCCAGCAGCTTGTTCGGGGACCTTAAGGCTGAAGCTTTCTTT. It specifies CASSLFGDLKAEAFF.

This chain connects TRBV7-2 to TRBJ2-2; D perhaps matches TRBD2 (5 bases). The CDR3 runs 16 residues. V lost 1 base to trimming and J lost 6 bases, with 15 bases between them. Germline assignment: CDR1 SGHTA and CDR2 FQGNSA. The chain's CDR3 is CASSLGVGVVAGELFF. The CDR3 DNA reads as TGTGCCAGCAGCTTAGGGGTGGGAGTTGTGGCCGGGGAGCTGTTTTTT.

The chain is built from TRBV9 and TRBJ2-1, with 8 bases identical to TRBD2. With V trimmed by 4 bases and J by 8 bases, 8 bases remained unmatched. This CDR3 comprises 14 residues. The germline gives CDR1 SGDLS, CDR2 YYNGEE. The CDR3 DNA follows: TGTGCCAGCAGCCCAAGGACTAGCTTGGATGAGCAGTTCTTC. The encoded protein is CASSPRTSLDEQFF. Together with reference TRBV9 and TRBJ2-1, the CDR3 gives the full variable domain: DSGVTQTPKHLITATGQRVTLRCSPRSGDLSVYWYQQSLDQGLQFLIQYYNGEERAKGNILERFSAQQFPDLHSELNLSSLELGDSALYFCASSPRTSLDEQFFGPGTRLTVL.

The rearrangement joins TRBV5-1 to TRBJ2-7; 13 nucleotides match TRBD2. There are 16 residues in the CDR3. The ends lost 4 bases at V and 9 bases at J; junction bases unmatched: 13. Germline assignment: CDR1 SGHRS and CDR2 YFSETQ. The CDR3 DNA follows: TGCGCCAGCAGCAGCGAACCGGGACTAGCGGGAATAGGGCAGTACTTC. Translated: CASSSEPGLAGIGQYF.

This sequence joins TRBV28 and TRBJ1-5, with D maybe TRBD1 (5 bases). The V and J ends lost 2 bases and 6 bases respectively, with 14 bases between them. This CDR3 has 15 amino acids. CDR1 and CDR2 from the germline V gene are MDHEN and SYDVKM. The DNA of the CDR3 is TGTGCCAGCAGTTTAGGTCGGGGGATCAGTCAGCCCCAGCATTTT. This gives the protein CASSLGRGISQPQHF.

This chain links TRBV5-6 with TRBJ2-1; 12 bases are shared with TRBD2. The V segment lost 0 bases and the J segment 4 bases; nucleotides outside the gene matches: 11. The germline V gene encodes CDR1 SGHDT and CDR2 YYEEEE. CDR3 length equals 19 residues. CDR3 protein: CASSLVGLAGGPVYNEQFF. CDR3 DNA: TGTGCCAGCAGCTTGGTCGGCCTAGCGGGAGGGCCTGTATACAATGAGCAGTTCTTC.

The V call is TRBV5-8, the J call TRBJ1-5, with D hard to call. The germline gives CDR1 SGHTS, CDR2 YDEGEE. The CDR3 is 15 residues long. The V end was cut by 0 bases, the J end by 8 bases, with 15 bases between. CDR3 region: CASSLGLQEKEPQHF. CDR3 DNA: TGTGCCAGCAGCTTGGGTCTACAAGAAAAGGAGCCCCAGCATTTT.

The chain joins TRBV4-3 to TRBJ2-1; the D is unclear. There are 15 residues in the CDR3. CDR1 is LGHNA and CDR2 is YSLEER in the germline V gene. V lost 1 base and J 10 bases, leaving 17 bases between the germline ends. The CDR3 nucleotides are TGCGCCAGCAGCCAAGTAGGAGTTCCCTCAATAGAGCAGTTCTTC. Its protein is CASSQVGVPSIEQFF.

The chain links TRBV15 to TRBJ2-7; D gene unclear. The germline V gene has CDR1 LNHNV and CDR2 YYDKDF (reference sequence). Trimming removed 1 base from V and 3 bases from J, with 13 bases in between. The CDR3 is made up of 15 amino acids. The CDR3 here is CATSRGVAPNYEQYF. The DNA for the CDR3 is TGTGCCACCAGCAGAGGGGTAGCTCCAAACTACGAGCAGTACTTC. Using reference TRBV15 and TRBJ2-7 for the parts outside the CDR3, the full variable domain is DAMVIQNPRYQVTQFGKPVTLSCSQTLNHNVMYWYQQKSSQAPKLLFHYYDKDFNNEADTPDNFQSRRPNTSFCFLDIRSPGLGDTAMYLCATSRGVAPNYEQYFGPGTRLTVT.

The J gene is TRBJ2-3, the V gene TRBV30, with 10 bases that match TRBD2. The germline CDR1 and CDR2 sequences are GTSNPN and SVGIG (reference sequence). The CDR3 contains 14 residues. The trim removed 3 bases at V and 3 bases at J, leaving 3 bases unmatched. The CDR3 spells CAWRAGGRTDTQYF. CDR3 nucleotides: TGTGCCTGGAGAGCGGGGGGGAGGACAGATACGCAGTATTTT.

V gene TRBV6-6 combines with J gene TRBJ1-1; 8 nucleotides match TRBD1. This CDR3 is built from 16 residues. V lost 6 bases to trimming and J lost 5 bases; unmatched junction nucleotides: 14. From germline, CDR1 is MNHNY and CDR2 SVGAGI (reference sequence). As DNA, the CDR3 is TGTGCCAGCAGACCGAGTACTGACAGGGGAAGGACTGAAGCTTTCTTT. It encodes CASRPSTDRGRTEAFF.

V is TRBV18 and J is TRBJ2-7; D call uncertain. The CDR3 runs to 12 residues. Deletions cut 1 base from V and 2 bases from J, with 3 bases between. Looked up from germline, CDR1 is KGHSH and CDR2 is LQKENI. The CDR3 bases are TGTGCCAGCTCACCACGGCCCTACGAGCAGTACTTC. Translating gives CASSPRPYEQYF.

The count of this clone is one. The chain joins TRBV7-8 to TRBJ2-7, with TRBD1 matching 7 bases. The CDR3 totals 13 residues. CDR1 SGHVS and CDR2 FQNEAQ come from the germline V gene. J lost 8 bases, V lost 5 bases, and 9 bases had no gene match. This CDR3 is CASSRTDRDQQYF. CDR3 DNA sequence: TGTGCCAGCAGCCGCACCGACAGGGATCAGCAGTACTTC.

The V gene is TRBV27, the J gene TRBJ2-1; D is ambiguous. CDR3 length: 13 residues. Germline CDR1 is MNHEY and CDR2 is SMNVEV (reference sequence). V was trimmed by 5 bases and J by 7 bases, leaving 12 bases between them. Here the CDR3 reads CASSPLNVNEQFF. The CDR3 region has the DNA TGTGCCAGCAGTCCACTAAACGTAAATGAGCAGTTCTTC.

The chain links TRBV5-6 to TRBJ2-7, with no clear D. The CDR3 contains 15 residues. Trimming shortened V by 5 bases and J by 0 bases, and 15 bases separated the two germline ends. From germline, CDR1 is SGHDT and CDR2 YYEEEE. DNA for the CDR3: TGTGCCAGCAGTATATTTAAGGACGGCTCCTACGAGCAGTACTTC. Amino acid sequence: CASSIFKDGSYEQYF.